This T cell receptor beta chain was retrieved from a study of T cell repertoires in cytomegalovirus infection. About the research overall: Selected CMV epitopes included recently identified HLA-C-restricted ones as well as well-studied HLA-B-restricted ones. The public TCR beta signatures pointed to both CMV infection and matching HLA type. Findings of the study overall: Identification of carriers of CMV plus the relevant HLA was performed using cumulative public TCR beta family frequency. The study found HLA-C-restricted CMV-specific TCR beta clonotypes dominating the ex vivo response.

CDR1 is SGHVS, CDR2 FNYEAQ, per germline. This CDR3 is built from 13 residues. TCRdb analysed the reads with MiXCR anew, one entry per CDR3 protein. This sample yields some 54,000 distinct CDR3 sequences, of which around a fifth are seen a single time; about four fifths belongs to the top ten. Details on this clonotype: Its antigen remains unknown. A read error may account for a junction end that differs from germline.

The clonotype comes from a human donor in good health (CMV status not recorded). Some clones in this sample may be carry-over from other donors' samples. Here the sequenced sample was CD8+ T cells from cultured PBMCs, taken from culture after CMV antigen stimulation. This sequence joins TRBV7-6 and TRBJ2-1, with 8 bases aligning to TRBD1. The CDR3 protein is CASSPGQGNEQSF. The CDR3 coding sequence is TGTGCCAGCAGCCCCGGACAGGGTAATGAGCAGTCCTTC.